A single sample gave rise to the 14 T cell receptor beta chains below, sequenced in a study of early T cells in non-severe SARS-CoV-2 infection. TCRdb re-called the 5' RACE reads through MiXCR, storing one row per CDR3 protein. The table shows around 81,000 distinct CDR3 sequences, with 14% occurring only once. Sequencing was carried out using whole blood. These TCRs come from an adult who was a healthcare worker with PCR-confirmed SARS-CoV-2 infection or an uninfected control (not recorded which).

This clonotype was seen repeatedly, ten times or more. The CDR3: CSARFSSSYNSPLHF. CDR3 DNA: TGCAGTGCTAGGTTCAGCAGCTCCTATAATTCACCCCTCCACTTT. The chain couples TRBV20-1 to TRBJ1-6; D ambiguous. The ends were cut back, 3 bases at V and 0 bases at J, with 9 bases in the middle. This CDR3 spans 15 amino acids. Germline V lookup: CDR1 DFQATT, CDR2 SNEGSKA (reference sequence).

The chain is built from TRBV7-2 and TRBJ1-4; no clear D. The germline V gene has CDR1 SGHTA and CDR2 FQGNSA. Trimming left V 2 bases short and J 5 bases short, with 12 bases between. This CDR3 is 15 amino acids long. For the CDR3, the DNA is TGTGCCAGCAGCTTATTGGGAAGCGGAAATGAAAAACTGTTTTTT. This codes for CASSLLGSGNEKLFF.

V usage is TRBV29-1 and J usage is TRBJ1-2; D is unresolved. Germline V gene sequence: CDR1 SQVTM, CDR2 ANQGSEA. The length of the CDR3 is 12 residues. V was trimmed by 5 bases and J by 4 bases, leaving 11 bases between them. The CDR3 sequence: CSVLGGFYGYTF. Here the CDR3 DNA reads TGCAGCGTTCTGGGCGGCTTCTATGGCTACACCTTC.

There are many counts of this clonotype. The chain links TRBV5-1 to TRBJ2-2, with a weak D call TRBD1 (6 bases). Germline loops: CDR1 SGHRS, CDR2 YFSETQ. Trimming removed 3 bases at V and 4 bases at J, with 10 bases between. CDR3 size: 14 residues. The DNA of the CDR3 is TGCGCCAGCAGCTCCGGGACAACCACCGGGGAGCTGTTTTTT. Translation gives CASSSGTTTGELFF.

In its sample, this clonotype was seen a few times. The chain carries TRBV2 and TRBJ2-5, with 10 positions matching TRBD2. The CDR3 covers 13 residues. The germline V gene encodes CDR1 SNHLY and CDR2 FYNNEI. Trimming took 7 bases from V and 5 from J; bases not matched to a gene: 4. This CDR3 reads CASNPSGGETQYF. DNA for the CDR3: TGTGCCAGCAACCCTAGCGGGGGTGAGACCCAGTACTTC. Using reference TRBV2 and TRBJ2-5 for the parts outside the CDR3, the full variable domain is EPEVTQTPSHQVTQMGQEVILRCVPISNHLYFYWYRQILGQKVEFLVSFYNNEISEKSEIFDDQFSVERPDGSNFTLKIRSTKLEDSAMYFCASNPSGGETQYFGPGTRLLVL.

This clonotype was seen ten or more times. DNA for the CDR3: TGTGCCAGTAGACGACAGAACTATGGCTACACCTTC. Translation: CASRRQNYGYTF. The chain combines TRBV19 with TRBJ1-2; D possibly corresponds to TRBD1 (5 bases). The CDR3 has 12 residues. Per germline, CDR1 LNHDA and CDR2 SQIVND (reference sequence). Between the trimmed V and J ends, which lost 6 bases and 2 bases, there was a span of 7 bases.

This clonotype was seen a single time. The chain links TRBV20-1 to TRBJ1-5; TRBD1 is a possible D gene (5 bases). Germline V gene sequence: CDR1 DFQATT, CDR2 SNEGSKA (reference sequence). This CDR3 contains 12 residues. Trimming removed 6 bases from V and 6 bases from J, with 12 bases in between. CDR3 sequence: CSAWDASQPQHF. DNA for the CDR3: TGCAGTGCCTGGGACGCAAGTCAGCCCCAGCATTTT.

By share, this clonotype counts as medium-sized (0.01 to 0.1%). The V call is TRBV2, the J call TRBJ1-6; no reliable D call. V was pared by 5 bases and J by 8 bases, with 4 bases between. This CDR3 is built from 11 residues. Looked up from germline, CDR1 is SNHLY and CDR2 is FYNNEI. The CDR3 protein is CASSPDSPLHF. The CDR3 nucleotides read TGTGCCAGCAGTCCGGATTCACCCCTCCACTTT.

This clonotype was counted many times. This chain joins TRBV2 and TRBJ2-7; D possibly corresponds to TRBD2 (6 bases). Germline-derived CDR1 and CDR2 are SNHLY and FYNNEI. The CDR3 is 12 residues long. The V and J ends lost 7 bases and 4 bases respectively, with 11 bases between them. The CDR3 coding sequence is TGTGCCAGCAAGGTTGCGGGGTACGAGCAGTACTTC. This gives the protein CASKVAGYEQYF.

In this sample, this clonotype turned up a few times. This rearrangement joins TRBV19 to TRBJ2-2; unclear D gene. The CDR3 runs 14 residues. Germline V gene data show CDR1 as LNHDA and CDR2 as SQIVND (reference sequence). Trimming removed 10 bases at V and 0 bases at J, with 12 bases between. The CDR3 region is CAISERSNTGELFF. The CDR3 nucleotides are TGTGCCATCTCGGAGCGATCGAACACCGGGGAGCTGTTTTTT.

This clonotype was picked up a small number of times. The chain combines TRBV6-2 or TRBV6-3 with TRBJ1-3, with 8 bases identical to TRBD1. Trimming took 6 bases from V and 0 from J; bases not matched to a gene: 7. The CDR3 length is 16 residues. From germline, CDR1 is MNHEY and CDR2 SVGEGT. CDR3 in amino acids: CASSWTGLLSGNTIYF. The CDR3 nucleotides are TGTGCCAGCAGCTGGACAGGGCTTCTCTCTGGAAACACCATATATTTT.

The V gene is TRBV6-5, the J gene TRBJ2-3, with 7 bases aligning to TRBD1. The CDR3 covers 15 residues. After removal of 8 bases from V and 2 bases from J, the junction contained 10 bases not matched to a gene. Looked up from germline, CDR1 is MNHEY and CDR2 is SVGAGI. The CDR3 nucleotides read TGTGCCAGCCGTTCCACAGGGGTCACCACAGATACGCAGTATTTT. Translated: CASRSTGVTTDTQYF.

This clonotype has only a few counts. The genes are TRBV7-2 and TRBJ1-3; no definite D call. This CDR3 is built from 16 residues. V was shortened by 5 bases and J by 0 bases, with 14 bases between the two germline ends. Germline values: CDR1 SGHTA, CDR2 FQGNSA. CDR3 nucleotide sequence: TGTGCCAGCAGCCAGATACTCGGTATCTCTGGAAACACCATATATTTT. Amino acids: CASSQILGISGNTIYF.

The V gene is TRBV12-3 or TRBV12-4, the J gene TRBJ2-1; 11 positions match TRBD2. The CDR3 consists of 16 residues. V lost 2 bases and J lost 6; bases outside the gene matches: 6. In DNA form, the CDR3 reads TGTGCCAGCAGTTTAACGTCGGGGACTAGCGGCAATGAGCAGTTCTTC. It yields the protein CASSLTSGTSGNEQFF.